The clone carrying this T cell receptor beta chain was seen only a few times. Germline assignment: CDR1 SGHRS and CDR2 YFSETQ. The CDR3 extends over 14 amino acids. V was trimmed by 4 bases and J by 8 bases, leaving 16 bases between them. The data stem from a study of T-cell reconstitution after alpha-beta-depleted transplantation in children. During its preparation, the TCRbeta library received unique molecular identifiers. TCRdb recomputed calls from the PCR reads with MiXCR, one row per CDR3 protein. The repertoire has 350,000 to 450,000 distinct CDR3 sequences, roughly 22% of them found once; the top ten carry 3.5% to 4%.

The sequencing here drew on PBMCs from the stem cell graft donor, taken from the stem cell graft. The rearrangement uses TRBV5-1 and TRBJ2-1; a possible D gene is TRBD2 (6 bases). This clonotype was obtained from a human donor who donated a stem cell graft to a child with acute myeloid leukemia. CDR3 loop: CASSRDWIRDEQFF. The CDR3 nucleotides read TGCGCCAGCAGCCGGGACTGGATAAGGGATGAGCAGTTCTTC.